This TCR beta chain was identified in a study of T-cell memory formation after mild COVID-19. Turning to the study itself: There were largely donor-specific TCR clusters.

V lost 4 bases and J lost 0; bases outside the gene matches: 6. This CDR3 contains 16 residues. CDR1 SGHRS and CDR2 YFSETQ come from the germline V gene. A word on this clonotype: Its cognate antigen is unknown.

MiXCR was run by TCRdb on the 5' RACE reads, yielding one entry per CDR3 protein. The sample carries roughly 200,000 distinct CDR3 sequences, roughly 16% recorded once. Study-wide results and limits: Clones that contracted from day 15 to 85 were balanced CD4/CD8, while later expanders leaned CD4+. Cross-reactive memory seemingly joined, as some responding clones were found in pre-infection memory. CD4+ contracting clones were mainly CM and EM; CD8+ ones, EMRA.

The chain uses TRBV5-1 and TRBJ1-4; 7 bases fit TRBD1. The source material was PBMCs or a T cell subset sorted from them (not recorded which). The clonotype comes from an adult woman who had mild COVID-19 (a few samples of this study predate the infection). Cell type and time point are not known. In nucleotides, the CDR3 is TGCGCCAGCAGCCCCCTCGGACAGGCAACTAATGAAAAACTGTTTTTT. As protein: CASSPLGQATNEKLFF.